This entry lists 2 T cell receptor beta chains sequenced from one sample in a study of cytomegalovirus exposure and HLA in healthy donors. Researchers ran the PCR with 60 Vbeta and 13 Jbeta primers. TCRdb's copy holds only in-frame clones and misses some; the assay was immunoSEQ multiplex PCR. The sample has roughly 160,000 clones; about 65% are singletons. The material sequenced was PBMCs. These receptors originate from a girl aged 10 to 17 in good health and CMV-seronegative.

This rearrangement joins TRBV27 to TRBJ1-3, with 10 bases lining up with TRBD1. Trimming took 0 bases from V and 3 from J; bases not matched to a gene: 2. This CDR3 contains 16 residues. The germline V gene encodes CDR1 MNHEY and CDR2 SMNVEV (reference sequence). CDR3 bases: TGTGCCAGCAGTTTATCGGGACAGGGGATTGGAAACACCATATATTTT. It is translated as CASSLSGQGIGNTIYF.

V is TRBV6-5 and J is TRBJ2-7; 8 bases agree with TRBD1. V gave up 0 bases and J gave up 2 bases; unmatched junction bases: 3. Germline lookup yields CDR1 MNHEY and CDR2 SVGAGI. The CDR3 extends over 15 amino acids. The CDR3 nucleotides are TGTGCCAGCAGTTACTCCTCGGACAGGGCCTACGAGCAGTACTTC. It yields the protein CASSYSSDRAYEQYF.